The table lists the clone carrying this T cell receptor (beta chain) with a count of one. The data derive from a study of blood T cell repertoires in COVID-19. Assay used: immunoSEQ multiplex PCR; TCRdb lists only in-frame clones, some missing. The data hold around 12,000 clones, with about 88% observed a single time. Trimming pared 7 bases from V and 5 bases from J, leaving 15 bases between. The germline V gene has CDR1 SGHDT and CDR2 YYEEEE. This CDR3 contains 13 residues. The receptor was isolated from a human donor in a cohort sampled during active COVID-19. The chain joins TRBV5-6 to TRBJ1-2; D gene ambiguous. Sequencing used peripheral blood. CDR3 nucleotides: TGTGCCAGCGGCCAGGAGGCCTCTTATGGCTACACCTTC. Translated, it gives CASGQEASYGYTF. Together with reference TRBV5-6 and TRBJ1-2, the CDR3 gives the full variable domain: DAGVTQSPTHLIKTRGQQVTLRCSPKSGHDTVSWYQQALGQGPQFIFQYYEEEERQRGNFPDRFSGHQFPNYSSELNVNALLLGDSALYLCASGQEASYGYTFGSGTRLTVV.